The present entry profiles one T cell receptor (beta chain) with its context. Its antigen is as yet unknown. The V gene's germline CDR1 is SGHTA and CDR2 FQGNSA. CDR3 length equals 14 residues. V shed 3 bases and J shed 4 bases, with 10 bases lying between them. These data belong to a study of shared clonotypes between healthy human individuals. CD4+ cells underwent separation, giving CD45RA+ naive and CD45RA-negative memory subsets. The assay was immunoSEQ multiplex PCR, and TCRdb's table has in-frame clones only and misses some. The sample includes around 1,100,000 clones, approximately 77% seen only once; the top ten take 0.7% to 0.95%. Study conclusions and caveats: Memory subsets had estimated richness that was generally smaller than that of naive subsets. Clonotypes shared by all four sorted-subset donors had higher generation probabilities than non-shared clonotypes.

This sequence originates from a man between 18 and 35 years old in good health. Some clones in this sample may be carry-over from other donors' samples. V and J are TRBV7-2 and TRBJ1-3, with TRBD1 as a possible D gene (6 bases). Sample: memory CD4+ T cells from PBMCs. Subset here: CD45RA-negative fraction. The CDR3 sequence: CASSFTGPGNTIYF. DNA of the CDR3: TGTGCCAGCAGCTTCACAGGGCCCGGAAACACCATATATTTT.